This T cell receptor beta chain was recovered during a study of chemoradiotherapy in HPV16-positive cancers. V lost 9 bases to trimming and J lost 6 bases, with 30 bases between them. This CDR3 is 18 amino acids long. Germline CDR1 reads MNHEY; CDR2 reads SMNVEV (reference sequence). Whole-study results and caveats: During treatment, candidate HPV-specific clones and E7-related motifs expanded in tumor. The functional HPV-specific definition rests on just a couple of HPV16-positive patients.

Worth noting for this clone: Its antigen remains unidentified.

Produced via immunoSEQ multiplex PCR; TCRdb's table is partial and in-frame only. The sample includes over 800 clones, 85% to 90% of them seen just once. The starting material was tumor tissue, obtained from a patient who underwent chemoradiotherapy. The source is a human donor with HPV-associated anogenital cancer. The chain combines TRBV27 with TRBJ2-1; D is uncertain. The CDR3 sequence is CASSYGPTYTPSLNEQFF. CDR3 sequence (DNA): TGTGCCAGTTCCTACGGGCCTACATACACCCCCTCCCTCAATGAGCAGTTCTTC.